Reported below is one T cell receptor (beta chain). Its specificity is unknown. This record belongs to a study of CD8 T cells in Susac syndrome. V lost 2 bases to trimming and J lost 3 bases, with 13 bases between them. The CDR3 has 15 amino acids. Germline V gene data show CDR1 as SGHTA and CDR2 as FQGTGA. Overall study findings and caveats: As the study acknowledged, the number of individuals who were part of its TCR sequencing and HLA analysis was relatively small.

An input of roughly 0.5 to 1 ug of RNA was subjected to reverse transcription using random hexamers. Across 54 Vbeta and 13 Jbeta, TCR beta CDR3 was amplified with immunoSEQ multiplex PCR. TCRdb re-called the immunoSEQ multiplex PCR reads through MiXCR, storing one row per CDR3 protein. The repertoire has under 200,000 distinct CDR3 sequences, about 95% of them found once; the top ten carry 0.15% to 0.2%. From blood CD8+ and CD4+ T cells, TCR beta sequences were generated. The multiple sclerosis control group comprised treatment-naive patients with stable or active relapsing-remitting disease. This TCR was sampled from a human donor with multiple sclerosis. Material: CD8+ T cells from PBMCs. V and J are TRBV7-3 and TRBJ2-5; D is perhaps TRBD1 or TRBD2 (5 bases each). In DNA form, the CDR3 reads TGTGCCAGCAGCTTACCGGGACGACACAAAGAGACCCAGTACTTC. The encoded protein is CASSLPGRHKETQYF.